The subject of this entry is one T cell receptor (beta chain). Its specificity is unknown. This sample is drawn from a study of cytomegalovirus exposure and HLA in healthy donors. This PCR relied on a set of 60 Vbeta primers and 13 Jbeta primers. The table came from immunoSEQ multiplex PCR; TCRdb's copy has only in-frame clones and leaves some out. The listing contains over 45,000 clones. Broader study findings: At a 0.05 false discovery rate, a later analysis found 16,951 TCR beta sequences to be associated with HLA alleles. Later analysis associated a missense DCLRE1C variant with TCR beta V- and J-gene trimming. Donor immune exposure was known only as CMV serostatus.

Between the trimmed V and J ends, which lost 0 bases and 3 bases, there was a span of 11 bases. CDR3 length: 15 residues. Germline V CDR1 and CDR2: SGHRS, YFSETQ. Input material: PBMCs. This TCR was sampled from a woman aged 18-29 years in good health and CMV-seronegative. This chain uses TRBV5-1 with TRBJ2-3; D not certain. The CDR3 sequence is CASSLGAYGTDTQYF. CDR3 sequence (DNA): TGCGCCAGCAGCTTGGGGGCGTATGGGACAGATACGCAGTATTTT.